The source of this T cell receptor beta chain is a study of T-cell memory formation after mild COVID-19. On the study more broadly: Largely, TCR clusters stayed within a single donor.

This CDR3 is built from 15 residues. Germline V gives CDR1 LGHNA, CDR2 YNFKEQ. Trimming cost V 0 bases and J 1 base; bases outside gene matches: 1. In its sample, this clonotype was seen many times. What it recognizes is unknown. Overall study results and limits: Some SARS-CoV-2-responding clones were already detected in memory before infection. Clones contracting over day 15 to 85 were CD4/CD8 balanced, with later expanders leaning CD4+.

The 5'RACE method, run with constant-segment primers, produced TCR alpha and TCR beta cDNA libraries (carrying sample barcodes and UMIs). TCRdb redid the calling of the 5' RACE reads with MiXCR, one entry per CDR3 protein. The sample records around 300,000 distinct CDR3 sequences, more than 13% being singletons. Sequenced input: PBMCs or a T cell subset sorted from them (not recorded which). The chain employs TRBV4-2 and TRBJ2-3; the match to TRBD2 covers 7 bases. The clonotype comes from a man between 18 and 29 years old who had mild COVID-19 (a few samples of this study predate the infection). Cell type and time point are not known. The CDR3 loop reads CASSQDRGGTDTQYF. The CDR3 DNA reads as TGTGCCAGCAGCCAAGATCGGGGGGGCACAGATACGCAGTATTTT.